The clone carrying this T cell receptor beta chain appeared many times. The antigen is not known. In the original workflow: The authors used CDR3 differences across clinicopathological groups to build a distant-metastasis classifier for papillary thyroid cancer. TCRdb reprocessed the PCR reads via MiXCR. The V and J calls reflect TCRdb's pipeline rather than the authors' work. In the table there are approximately 19,000 clones, around a sixth of which are singletons. Ahead of thyroid surgery, no patient had received treatment of any kind. The sample is drawn from a study of metastatic and nonmetastatic thyroid tumors. Overall study context: Repertoires were compared across blood and tumor or nodule tissue from malignant and benign thyroid patients. Study observations and caveats: In both blood and tumor samples, TCR beta diversity was reported significantly higher for malignant than benign nodules.

Per germline, CDR1 SGHVS and CDR2 FQNEAQ. The CDR3 covers 13 residues. V gave up 4 bases and J gave up 4 bases, with 11 bases separating them. J is TRBJ2-7 and V is TRBV7-8; D not certain. The TCR originated in a female donor with papillary thyroid cancer or a benign thyroid nodule (not recorded which). Some clones in this sample may be carry-over from other donors' samples. The sequenced sample consisted of blood. CDR3 residues: CASSSLSKYEQYF. CDR3 sequence (DNA): TGTGCCAGCAGCTCTTTGTCCAAGTACGAGCAGTACTTC.